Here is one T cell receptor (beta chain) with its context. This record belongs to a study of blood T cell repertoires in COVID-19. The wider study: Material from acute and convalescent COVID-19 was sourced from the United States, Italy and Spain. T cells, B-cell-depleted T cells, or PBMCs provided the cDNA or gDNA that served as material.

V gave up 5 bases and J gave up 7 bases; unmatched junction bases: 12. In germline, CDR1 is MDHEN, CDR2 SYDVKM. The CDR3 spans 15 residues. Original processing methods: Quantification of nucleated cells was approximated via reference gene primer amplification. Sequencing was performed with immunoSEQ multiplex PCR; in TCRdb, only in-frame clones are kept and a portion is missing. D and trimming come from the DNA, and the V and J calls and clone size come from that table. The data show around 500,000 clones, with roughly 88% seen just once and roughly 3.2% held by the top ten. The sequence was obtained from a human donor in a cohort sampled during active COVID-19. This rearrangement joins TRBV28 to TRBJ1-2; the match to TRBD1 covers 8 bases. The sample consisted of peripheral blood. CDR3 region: CASSLPQTGVVGYTF. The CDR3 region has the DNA TGTGCCAGCAGTCTACCGCAGACAGGGGTGGTTGGCTACACCTTC.